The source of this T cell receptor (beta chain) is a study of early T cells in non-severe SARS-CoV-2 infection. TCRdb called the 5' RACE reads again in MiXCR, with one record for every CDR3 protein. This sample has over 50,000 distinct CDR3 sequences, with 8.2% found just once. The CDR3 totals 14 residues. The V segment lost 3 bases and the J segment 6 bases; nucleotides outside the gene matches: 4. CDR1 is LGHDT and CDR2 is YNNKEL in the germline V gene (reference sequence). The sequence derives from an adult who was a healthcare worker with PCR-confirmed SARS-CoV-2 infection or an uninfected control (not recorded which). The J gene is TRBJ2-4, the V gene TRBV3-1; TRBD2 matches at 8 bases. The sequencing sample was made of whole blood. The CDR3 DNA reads TGTGCCAGCAGCCAGGCGGGAGGTGGAAACATTCAGTACTTC. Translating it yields CASSQAGGGNIQYF.